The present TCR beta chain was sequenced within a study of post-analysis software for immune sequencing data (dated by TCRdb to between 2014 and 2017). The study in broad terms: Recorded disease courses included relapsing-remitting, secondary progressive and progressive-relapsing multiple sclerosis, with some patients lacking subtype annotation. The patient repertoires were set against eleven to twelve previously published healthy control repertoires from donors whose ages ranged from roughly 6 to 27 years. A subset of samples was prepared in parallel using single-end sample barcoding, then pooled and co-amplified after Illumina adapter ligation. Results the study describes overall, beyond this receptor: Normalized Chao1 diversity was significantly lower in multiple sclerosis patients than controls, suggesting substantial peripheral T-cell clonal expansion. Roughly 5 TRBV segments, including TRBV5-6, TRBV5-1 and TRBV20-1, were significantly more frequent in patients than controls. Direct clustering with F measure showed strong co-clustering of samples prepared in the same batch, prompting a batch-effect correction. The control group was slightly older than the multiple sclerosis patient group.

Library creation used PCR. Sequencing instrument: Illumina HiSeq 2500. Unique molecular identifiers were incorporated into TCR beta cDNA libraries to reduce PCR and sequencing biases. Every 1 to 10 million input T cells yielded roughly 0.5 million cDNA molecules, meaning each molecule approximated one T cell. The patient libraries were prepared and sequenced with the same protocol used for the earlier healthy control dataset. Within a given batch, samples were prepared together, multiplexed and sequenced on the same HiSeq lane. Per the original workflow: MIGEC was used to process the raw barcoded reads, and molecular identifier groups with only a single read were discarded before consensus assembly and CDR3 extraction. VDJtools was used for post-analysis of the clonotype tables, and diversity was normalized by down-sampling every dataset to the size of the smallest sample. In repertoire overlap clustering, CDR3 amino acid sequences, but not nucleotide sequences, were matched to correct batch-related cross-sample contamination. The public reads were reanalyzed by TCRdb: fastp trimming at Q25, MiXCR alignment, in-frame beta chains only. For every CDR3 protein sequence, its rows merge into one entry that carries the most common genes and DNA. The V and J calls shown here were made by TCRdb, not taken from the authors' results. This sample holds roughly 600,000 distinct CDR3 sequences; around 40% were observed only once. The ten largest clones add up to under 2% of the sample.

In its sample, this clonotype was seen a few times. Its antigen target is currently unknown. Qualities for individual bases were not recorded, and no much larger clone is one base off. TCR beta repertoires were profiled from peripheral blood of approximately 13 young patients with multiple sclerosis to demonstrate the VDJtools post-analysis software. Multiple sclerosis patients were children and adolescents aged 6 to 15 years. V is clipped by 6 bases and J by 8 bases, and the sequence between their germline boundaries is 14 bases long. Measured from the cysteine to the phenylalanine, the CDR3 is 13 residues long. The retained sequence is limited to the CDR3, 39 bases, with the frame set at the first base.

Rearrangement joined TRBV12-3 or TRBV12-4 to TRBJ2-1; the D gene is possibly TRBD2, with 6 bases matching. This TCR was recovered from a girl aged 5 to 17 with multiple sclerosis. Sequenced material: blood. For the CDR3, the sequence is CASSSDWGDEQFF. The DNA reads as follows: TGTGCCAGCAGCTCGGACTGGGGGGATGAGCAGTTCTTC.